The entry that follows covers one T cell receptor (beta chain) sequence. The data are from a study of blood T cell repertoires in COVID-19. Study as a whole: The study drew acute and convalescent COVID-19 samples from the United States, Italy and Spain. PBMCs, B-cell-depleted T cells, or T cells provided the cDNA or gDNA that made up the material.

CDR3 length: 14 residues. Per the study methods: Amplified reference gene primers provided the basis for estimating nucleated cell counts. Sequencing was performed with immunoSEQ multiplex PCR; in TCRdb, only in-frame clones are kept and a portion is missing. V, J and clone size were drawn from that table, and D and trimming were deduced from the DNA. This table has roughly 440,000 clones, more than 70% appearing once. Those enrolled in Seattle joined during active infection and were followed longitudinally afterward. This sequence originates from a woman aged 45-60 years with COVID-19, enrolled during active disease. The sequenced sample consisted of peripheral blood. The J gene is TRBJ2-3, the V gene TRBV12-2; the table names TRBD2, a call not compared with the DNA. TRBV12-2 counts as a pseudogene. CDR3 in amino acids: CASRLGGSPDTQYF. CDR3 DNA: TGTGCAAGTCGCTTAGGAGGGAGTCCAGATACGCAGTATTTT.